This TCR beta chain was observed in a study of T cell responses to AZD1222 COVID-19 vaccine. In the study overall: Analyses pooled second doses at about 4 or about 12 weeks. Notes on the study in general: Dominant CD4 TCR responses targeted spike regions 160-218 and 743-854. With two AZD1222 doses given, Spike-specific TCR breadth and depth both rose.

The CDR3 covers 13 residues. Germline CDR1 and CDR2: SGHNT and YYREEE (reference sequence). Trimming removed 4 bases from V and 3 bases from J, with 10 bases in between. This clone was detected only once. Its antigen remains unknown. The table came from immunoSEQ multiplex PCR; TCRdb's copy has only in-frame clones and leaves some out. This sample has more than 85,000 clones, with approximately 90% found just once. The sample was peripheral blood, taken on day 0 of AZD1222 vaccination. The receptor was derived from an adult in good health. The rearrangement joins TRBV5-4 to TRBJ2-5; tentatively, D is TRBD1 (6 bases). The CDR3 nucleotides are TGTGCCAGCAGCCCCTACAGGGAAGAGACCCAGTACTTC. As protein: CASSPYREETQYF.